Following are 32 T cell receptor beta chains from one sample sequenced in a study of blood T cell repertoires in COVID-19. Clones were sequenced by immunoSEQ multiplex PCR, and TCRdb holds only the in-frame ones, with some missing. The sample gives about 170,000 clones, approximately 80% of which show up once; roughly 8.1% is in the top ten. Sequenced material: peripheral blood. These receptors were collected from a woman older than 75 with COVID-19, enrolled during active disease.

This chain uses TRBV28 with TRBJ2-2; possibly TRBD2 for D (6 bases). Germline V gene sequence: CDR1 MDHEN, CDR2 SYDVKM. The germline V and J ends were trimmed by 2 bases and 3 bases, with 10 bases remaining between them. CDR3 length: 15 residues. CDR3 nucleotide sequence: TGTGCCAGCAGTTTAAGGGGAGGATACACCGGGGAGCTGTTTTTT. Its translation is CASSLRGGYTGELFF.

There are a few counts of this clone. The V call is TRBV5-1, the J call TRBJ1-1; 8 bases are shared with TRBD1. The CDR3 covers 14 residues. Germline V CDR1 and CDR2: SGHRS, YFSETQ. The junction had 11 bases not matched to a gene; V was cut back by 5 bases and J by 8 bases. This chain's CDR3 is CASRYTGGEAEAFF. The CDR3, as DNA: TGCGCCAGCAGGTACACAGGGGGGGAGGCGGAAGCTTTCTTT.

The J gene is TRBJ2-3, the V gene TRBV28; tentatively, D is TRBD2 (6 bases). V was shortened by 5 bases and J by 5 bases, with 20 bases between the two germline ends. Germline loops: CDR1 MDHEN, CDR2 SYDVKM. This CDR3 is built from 16 residues. The CDR3 region has the DNA TGTGCCAGCAGTACCACTGGGGGGACCGGCGTAGATACGCAGTATTTT. Translating it yields CASSTTGGTGVDTQYF.

This chain joins TRBV5-4 and TRBJ1-2; 8 bases agree with TRBD1. The CDR3 runs to 14 residues. The junction had 9 bases not matched to a gene; V was cut back by 4 bases and J by 7 bases. From germline, CDR1 is SGHNT and CDR2 YYREEE (reference sequence). The CDR3 sequence: CASSADRVAFGYTF. DNA for the CDR3: TGTGCCAGCAGCGCGGACAGGGTGGCGTTTGGCTACACCTTC. Combining the CDR3 with reference TRBV5-4 and TRBJ1-2 gives the whole variable domain ETGVTQSPTHLIKTRGQQVTLRCSSQSGHNTVSWYQQALGQGPQFIFQYYREEENGRGNFPPRFSGLQFPNYSSELNVNALELDDSALYLCASSADRVAFGYTFGSGTRLTVV.

The chain couples TRBV6-1 to TRBJ1-1, with D uncertain. Trimming left V 0 bases short and J 0 bases short, with 11 bases between. Per germline, CDR1 MNHNS and CDR2 SASEGT. This CDR3 comprises 16 residues. As DNA, the CDR3 is TGTGCCAGCAGTGAAGCGAGGGCAGCATTGAACACTGAAGCTTTCTTT. This gives the protein CASSEARAALNTEAFF.

V is TRBV3-1 (or the pseudogene TRBV3-2) and J is TRBJ1-2; 7 positions agree with TRBD1. The CDR3 is 17 residues long. Trimming cost V 4 bases and J 4 bases; bases outside gene matches: 15. CDR1 is LGHDT, CDR2 YNNKEL, per germline (reference sequence). The CDR3 nucleotides are TGTGCCAGCAGCCCCAGGGCCCTTCCGAGGGACAGCTATGGCTACACCTTC. Its protein product is CASSPRALPRDSYGYTF.

The V and J genes are TRBV19 and TRBJ2-7, with TRBD2 matching over 7 bases. This CDR3 has 16 residues. V dropped 9 bases and J dropped 7; count of bases not matched to a gene: 21. CDR1 LNHDA and CDR2 SQIVND come from the germline V gene (reference sequence). CDR3 bases: TGTGCCAGAATGCTTCGCGGGGGAGGGTACCTTTGGGAGCAGTACTTC. It specifies CARMLRGGGYLWEQYF.

The chain links TRBV19 to TRBJ1-5; 8 bases are a match to TRBD1. This CDR3 has 17 residues. V lost 8 bases to trimming and J lost 7 bases; unmatched junction nucleotides: 19. The germline CDR1 and CDR2 sequences are LNHDA and SQIVND (reference sequence). The CDR3 loop is CASAGQGALSAGQPQHF. CDR3 nucleotides: TGTGCCAGTGCGGGGCAGGGGGCCCTCTCGGCGGGGCAGCCCCAGCATTTT.

The chain joins TRBV9 to TRBJ2-7; TRBD2 agrees at 9 bases. Trimming at V came to 5 bases and at J to 1 base, leaving 1 base not matched to a gene. CDR3 length equals 13 residues. Germline V lookup: CDR1 SGDLS, CDR2 YYNGEE. The CDR3 here is CASRREGSYEQYF. The DNA for the CDR3 is TGTGCCAGCAGGCGGGAGGGGTCCTACGAGCAGTACTTC. The variable domain in full, with the rest retrieved from reference TRBV9 and TRBJ2-7, is DSGVTQTPKHLITATGQRVTLRCSPRSGDLSVYWYQQSLDQGLQFLIQYYNGEERAKGNILERFSAQQFPDLHSELNLSSLELGDSALYFCASRREGSYEQYFGPGTRLTVT.

J is TRBJ1-6 and V is TRBV5-1, with D possibly TRBD1 on 6 matching bases. CDR1 is SGHRS and CDR2 is YFSETQ in the germline V gene. Trimming removed 6 bases at V and 7 bases at J, with 11 bases between. The CDR3 runs to 13 residues. In nucleotides, the CDR3 is TGCGCCAGCACCGTGGGGGCCAATTCACCCCTCCACTTT. This codes for CASTVGANSPLHF.

J is TRBJ1-5 and V is TRBV10-3; tentative D call: TRBD1 (6 bases). V was cut by 10 bases and J by 4 bases, with 11 bases left in between. The CDR3 is 12 amino acids. Germline CDR1 ENHRY, CDR2 SYGVKD. The DNA for the CDR3 is TGTGCCACACGACAGGTAAATCAGCCCCAGCATTTT. It codes for CATRQVNQPQHF.

This clone was counted a few times. This rearrangement joins TRBV19 to TRBJ2-7, with D possibly matching TRBD2 (6 bases). This CDR3 region has 13 residues. Trimming removed 3 bases from V and 6 bases from J, with 12 bases in between. The germline gives CDR1 LNHDA, CDR2 SQIVND (reference sequence). This CDR3 reads CASSIGRESEQYF. DNA for the CDR3: TGTGCCAGTAGTATTGGGCGGGAAAGCGAGCAGTACTTC.

This clone was counted a few times. This chain connects TRBV2 to TRBJ1-2; D gene uncertain. V was trimmed by 5 bases and J by 0 bases, leaving 4 bases between them. The CDR3 is made up of 12 amino acids. The V gene's germline CDR1 is SNHLY and CDR2 FYNNEI. The CDR3 is CASSQTNYGYTF. CDR3 bases: TGTGCCAGCAGTCAAACTAACTATGGCTACACCTTC.

This clone was observed once. The genes are TRBV7-8 and TRBJ1-2; D is unclear. Per the germline V gene, CDR1 is SGHVS and CDR2 is FQNEAQ. Trimming took 1 base from V and 4 from J, leaving 7 bases between them. The CDR3 is 13 amino acids. The CDR3 sequence is CASSLGETYGYTF. CDR3 bases: TGTGCCAGCAGCTTAGGAGAAACCTATGGCTACACCTTC.

J is TRBJ2-6 and V is TRBV5-5; 7 nucleotides align to TRBD1. V gave up 5 bases and J gave up 0 bases; unmatched junction bases: 2. CDR1 SGHKS and CDR2 YYEKEE come from the germline V gene (reference sequence). CDR3 length: 15 amino acids. This CDR3 is CASRRDSSGANVLTF. DNA of the CDR3: TGTGCCAGCAGGAGGGACAGCTCTGGGGCCAACGTCCTGACTTTC. The full variable domain, its missing parts supplied by reference TRBV5-5 and TRBJ2-6, is DAGVTQSPTHLIKTRGQQVTLRCSPISGHKSVSWYQQVLGQGPQFIFQYYEKEERGRGNFPDRFSARQFPNYSSELNVNALLLGDSALYLCASRRDSSGANVLTFGAGSRLTVL.

V usage is TRBV3-1 (or the pseudogene TRBV3-2) and J usage is TRBJ2-5, with a tentative D call TRBD2 (6 bases). CDR1 is LGHDT and CDR2 is YNNKEL in the germline V gene (reference sequence). With 2 bases removed from V and 5 bases from J, the gap between germline ends came to 9 bases. The CDR3 length is 13 residues. The CDR3: CASSQNGRETQYF. CDR3 nucleotides: TGTGCCAGCAGCCAAAATGGGAGGGAGACCCAGTACTTC.

J is TRBJ1-1 and V is TRBV29-1; D gene ambiguous. Germline-derived CDR1 and CDR2 are SQVTM and ANQGSEA. The CDR3 is 12 amino acids. V shed 4 bases and J shed 3 bases, with 9 bases lying between them. The CDR3: CSVVLVDTEAFF. The CDR3 DNA reads as TGCAGCGTTGTTCTGGTAGACACTGAAGCTTTCTTT.

The chain employs TRBV3-1 (or the pseudogene TRBV3-2) and TRBJ1-6; D unclear. There are 14 residues in the CDR3. V gave up 1 base and J gave up 7 bases, with 8 bases separating them. CDR1 is LGHDT, CDR2 YNNKEL, per germline (reference sequence). The CDR3 DNA follows: TGTGCCAGCAGCCAAGGTTTCAGGAATTCACCCCTCCACTTT. Protein: CASSQGFRNSPLHF.

The chain employs TRBV14 and TRBJ2-7; perhaps TRBD2 as D (5 bases). Trimming left V 2 bases short and J 2 bases short, with 13 bases between. Germline V gives CDR1 SGHDN, CDR2 FVKESK. The CDR3 covers 15 residues. CDR3 sequence: CASSQLLEVAYEQYF. Here the CDR3 DNA reads TGTGCCAGCAGCCAATTGCTGGAGGTGGCCTACGAGCAGTACTTC.

The rearrangement links TRBV19 to TRBJ1-2, with 8 positions matching TRBD1. The junction had 5 bases not matched to a gene; V was cut back by 2 bases and J by 6 bases. The CDR3 covers 14 residues. Germline CDR1 LNHDA, CDR2 SQIVND (reference sequence). CDR3 sequence: CASSIPQQGDGYTF. For the CDR3, the DNA is TGTGCCAGTAGTATACCCCAACAGGGGGATGGCTACACCTTC.

DNA for the CDR3: TGTGCCAGCAGCCCATTAGCGGGTAGCAATGAGCAGTTCTTC. Translation: CASSPLAGSNEQFF. V is TRBV7-2 and J is TRBJ2-1, with 7 bases aligning to TRBD2. The CDR3 extends over 14 amino acids. Germline trimming cut 5 bases from V and 6 bases from J; bases unmatched to any gene: 7. Germline V lookup: CDR1 SGHTA, CDR2 FQGNSA. Supplemented by reference TRBV7-2 and TRBJ2-1, the full variable domain reads GAGVSQSPSNKVTEKGKDVELRCDPISGHTALYWYRQSLGQGLEFLIYFQGNSAPDKSGLPSDRFSAERTGGSVSTLTIQRTQQEDSAVYLCASSPLAGSNEQFFGPGTRLTVL.

The CDR3 region is CASSRNRLRGHDYGYTF. DNA of the CDR3: TGCGCCAGCAGTCGTAACCGCCTCAGGGGGCACGACTATGGCTACACCTTC. This sequence joins TRBV23-1 and TRBJ1-2, with 8 positions matching TRBD1. TRBV23-1 is assigned to the ORF class and has an uncertain function. CDR3 length: 17 residues. Trimming at V came to 4 bases and at J to 3 bases, leaving 13 bases not matched to a gene.

The V gene is TRBV28, the J gene TRBJ1-3, with D hard to call. Between the trimmed V and J ends, which lost 8 bases and 4 bases, there was a span of 12 bases. The CDR3 sequence is 13 residues long. Germline CDR1 MDHEN, CDR2 SYDVKM. CDR3 protein: CASRGGQGNTIYF. CDR3 nucleotides: TGTGCCAGCCGAGGAGGGCAGGGAAACACCATATATTTT.

V gene TRBV28 combines with J gene TRBJ2-7, with D perhaps TRBD2 (6 bases). Germline CDR1 is MDHEN and CDR2 is SYDVKM. The CDR3 spans 14 residues. The ends were cut back, 3 bases at V and 8 bases at J, with 17 bases in the middle. Here the CDR3 reads CASSFPRLETQQYF. Here the CDR3 DNA reads TGTGCCAGCAGTTTCCCCCGACTAGAGACCCAGCAGTACTTC.

This clone turned up a few times. The V call is TRBV18, the J call TRBJ1-4; 8 nucleotides agree with TRBD1. Per germline, CDR1 KGHSH and CDR2 LQKENI. The junction had 8 bases not matched to a gene; V was cut back by 5 bases and J by 3 bases. The CDR3 spans 16 residues. The CDR3 DNA follows: TGTGCCAGCTCATTCTCCGACAGGGGAGCTAATGAAAAACTGTTTTTT. Amino acid sequence: CASSFSDRGANEKLFF.

The chain employs TRBV19 and TRBJ1-5; no firm D call. There are 14 residues in the CDR3. Germline CDR1 LNHDA, CDR2 SQIVND (reference sequence). Trimming took off 3 bases at V and 0 bases at J, with 6 bases between the two ends. In DNA form, the CDR3 reads TGTGCCAGTAGTATTGTCCGTAGCAATCAGCCCCAGCATTTT. As protein: CASSIVRSNQPQHF.

V is TRBV9 and J is TRBJ2-1; D perhaps matches TRBD2 (5 bases). Germline V CDR1 and CDR2: SGDLS, YYNGEE. The length of the CDR3 is 14 residues. Trimming pared 3 bases from V and 9 bases from J, leaving 16 bases between. CDR3 amino acids: CASSAHTLAGEQFF. CDR3 bases: TGTGCCAGCAGCGCCCACACCCTAGCTGGTGAGCAGTTCTTC.

The V and J genes are TRBV28 and TRBJ2-1; 15 nucleotides line up with TRBD2. This CDR3 is built from 14 residues. V gave up 8 bases and J gave up 7 bases; unmatched junction bases: 3. Germline loops: CDR1 MDHEN, CDR2 SYDVKM. CDR3 DNA: TGTGCCAGCGGACTAGCGGGAGGGGTGAATGAGCAGTTCTTC. Translated, it gives CASGLAGGVNEQFF.

At least ten counts were recorded for this clone. This sequence joins TRBV10-3 and TRBJ1-2; possibly TRBD1 for D (6 bases). Germline assignment: CDR1 ENHRY and CDR2 SYGVKD. The V end was cut by 2 bases, the J end by 5 bases, with 15 bases between. CDR3 length equals 15 residues. For the CDR3, the DNA is TGTGCCATCAGTGAGCTGACAGGATCGCAATATGGCTACACCTTC. This codes for CAISELTGSQYGYTF.

This chain joins TRBV5-4 and TRBJ2-7, with D possibly matching TRBD1 (6 bases). Germline CDR1 and CDR2: SGHNT and YYREEE (reference sequence). Trimming took off 4 bases at V and 3 bases at J, with 17 bases between the two ends. The length of the CDR3 is 15 residues. CDR3 loop: CASSERPTGIYEQYF. CDR3 nucleotides: TGTGCCAGCAGCGAACGACCCACAGGGATCTACGAGCAGTACTTC.

The V gene is TRBV3-1 (or the pseudogene TRBV3-2), the J gene TRBJ2-2; no clear D. The CDR3 totals 15 residues. Trimming stripped 4 bases from V and 0 bases from J, with 9 bases between. Germline V lookup: CDR1 LGHDT, CDR2 YNNKEL (reference sequence). CDR3 bases: TGTGCCAGCAGCCTTCAAGGAGCGAACACCGGGGAGCTGTTTTTT. It is translated as CASSLQGANTGELFF.

The V and J genes are TRBV3-1 (or the pseudogene TRBV3-2) and TRBJ1-4, with no clear D. Per germline, CDR1 LGHDT and CDR2 YNNKEL (reference sequence). V was pared by 1 base and J by 5 bases, with 8 bases between. The CDR3 totals 14 residues. Here the CDR3 reads CASSQGQINEKLFF. CDR3 coding DNA: TGTGCCAGCAGCCAAGGGCAGATCAATGAAAAACTGTTTTTT.